The rows below give T cell receptor beta chains drawn from one sample of a study of blood T cells in healthy people across ages. Via MiXCR, TCRdb re-called the 5' RACE reads, giving one row per CDR3 protein. Found here are around 990,000 distinct CDR3 sequences, around two fifths of them singletons; the top ten hold around 12%. Sequenced input: blood. Source of these receptors: a man aged 18 to 29 in good health. CDR3s include the opening cysteine and the closing phenylalanine or tryptophan. The D gene is left open where the match is weak. Expanded clones get a size class; other rows say once, few or many, or leave the size out.

>.|TRBV7-2|TRBJ2-7|few
CASSRNHGYEQYF
TGTGCCAGCAGCCGGAATCACGGATACGAGCAGTACTTC
>.|TRBV28|TRBJ2-3|many
CASRPALADTQYF
TGTGCCAGCAGACCCGCCCTAGCAGATACGCAGTATTTT
>.|TRBV5-1|TRBJ2-3|.
CATSDSTSTDTQYF
TGCGCCACCTCGGACTCTACGAGCACAGATACGCAGTATTTT
>.|TRBV7-2|TRBJ2-4|.
CASSLGGHAKNIQYF
TGTGCCAGCAGCTTGGGTGGGCATGCCAAAAACATTCAGTACTTC
>.|TRBV4-3|TRBJ2-5|few
CASSQEERETQYF
TGCGCCAGCAGCCAAGAGGAGAGAGAGACCCAGTACTTC
>.|TRBV14|TRBJ2-3|few
CASSQKGIYTQYF
TGTGCCAGCAGCCAAAAAGGGATCTATACGCAGTATTTT
>.|TRBV4-3|TRBJ2-1|.
CASSQGPTDNEQFF
TGCGCCAGCAGCCAAGGTCCCACTGACAATGAGCAGTTCTTC
>TRBD2|TRBV6-1|TRBJ2-5|once
CASSSLSTSGGYNEQYF
TGTGCCAGCAGCTCCCTGTCGACTAGCGGGGGCTACAATGAGCAGTACTTC
>.|TRBV11-2|TRBJ2-1|few
CASSLGWPRDNEQFF
TGTGCCAGCAGCTTAGGATGGCCCCGTGACAATGAGCAGTTCTTC
>.|TRBV7-2|TRBJ1-1|.
CASSFSGGTTEAFF
TGTGCCAGCAGCTTTAGTGGGGGCACGACTGAAGCTTTCTTT
>.|TRBV6-5|TRBJ1-1|.
CASSWRVMNTEAFF
TGTGCCAGCAGTTGGAGGGTCATGAACACTGAAGCTTTCTTT
>.|TRBV7-2|TRBJ1-2|.
CASKAELTANYGYTF
TGTGCCAGCAAAGCAGAATTAACCGCTAACTATGGCTACACCTTC
>.|TRBV25-1|TRBJ2-2|.
CASSRQELGTGELFF
TGTGCCAGCAGTCGACAGGAATTAGGGACCGGGGAGCTGTTTTTT
>TRBD1|TRBV9|TRBJ1-4|few
CATYVGDSNLPEKLFF
TGTGCCACCTACGTGGGGGACAGTAATCTTCCCGAAAAACTGTTTTTT
>.|TRBV20-1|TRBJ1-1|many
CSARDTGREAFF
TGCAGTGCTAGAGACACAGGGAGAGAAGCTTTCTTT
>.|TRBV5-1|TRBJ1-2|few
CASSFGRLYGYTF
TGCGCCAGCAGCTTTGGCCGGCTCTATGGCTACACCTTC
>.|TRBV7-2|TRBJ2-1|.
CASSLAGGGANNEQFF
TGTGCCAGCAGCTTAGCTGGAGGGGGGGCCAACAATGAGCAGTTCTTC
>TRBD2|TRBV7-7|TRBJ2-5|.
CASSVAGRPETQYF
TGTGCTAGCAGCGTAGCGGGTAGGCCAGAGACCCAGTACTTC
>.|TRBV5-6|TRBJ2-1|few
CASSLGSGQYNEQFF
TGTGCCAGCAGCTTGGGGTCCGGACAGTACAATGAGCAGTTCTTC
>.|TRBV11-2|TRBJ2-5|.
CASSPPGGQIQETQYF
TGTGCCAGCAGCCCACCTGGGGGGCAGATCCAAGAGACCCAGTACTTC
>.|TRBV6-2/TRBV6-3|TRBJ1-5|.
CASSDILSSPQHF
TGTGCCAGCAGTGACATATTGTCCAGCCCCCAGCATTTT
>.|TRBV4-3|TRBJ1-4|few
CASSRRRTRDEKLFF
TGCGCCAGCAGCCGAAGAAGGACTCGGGATGAAAAACTGTTTTTT
>.|TRBV24-1|TRBJ2-3|.
CATSDLEFGRDTQYF
TGTGCCACCAGTGATTTGGAATTTGGTAGGGATACGCAGTATTTT
>.|TRBV10-3|TRBJ1-4|.
CAISETGTANEKLFF
TGTGCCATCAGTGAGACAGGGACCGCTAATGAAAAACTGTTTTTT
>TRBD1|TRBV12-3/TRBV12-4|TRBJ2-7|few
CASSLGYTGTAYEQYF
TGTGCCAGCAGTTTAGGCTATACCGGGACAGCCTACGAGCAGTACTTC
>.|TRBV24-1|TRBJ2-1|few
CATSDLRPGDYNEQFF
TGTGCCACCAGTGATTTGCGGCCAGGGGACTACAATGAGCAGTTCTTC
>.|TRBV2|TRBJ2-7|once
CTSTGDESSYEQYF
TGTACCAGCACTGGCGACGAGAGCTCCTACGAGCAGTACTTC
>.|TRBV20-1|TRBJ2-2|.
CSATNGNSGNTGELFF
TGCAGTGCTACCAATGGGAATAGCGGGAACACCGGGGAGCTGTTTTTT
>.|TRBV20-1|TRBJ1-1|.
CSAREGREKNTEAFF
TGCAGTGCTAGAGAGGGGCGAGAGAAGAACACTGAAGCTTTCTTT
>TRBD2|TRBV30|TRBJ2-7|few
CAWSGTERGYYEQYF
TGTGCCTGGAGTGGGACTGAGCGGGGGTACTACGAGCAGTACTTC
>.|TRBV7-2|TRBJ1-4|.
CASSLYYGRSNEKLFF
TGTGCCAGCAGCTTATATTATGGGAGATCAAATGAAAAACTGTTTTTT
>.|TRBV10-3|TRBJ2-3|.
CAIRTRADTQYF
TGTGCCATCAGGACTAGGGCGGATACGCAGTATTTT
>.|TRBV27|TRBJ1-6|few
CASSPPSSPLHF
TGTGCCAGCAGTCCACCAAGTTCACCCCTCCACTTT
>.|TRBV10-3|TRBJ2-7|.
CAISVSGTGRVEQYF
TGTGCCATCAGTGTGTCAGGTACAGGCCGAGTGGAGCAGTACTTC
>.|TRBV3-1|TRBJ2-4|.
CASGQEVENIQYF
TGTGCCAGCGGCCAAGAGGTAGAAAACATTCAGTACTTC
>.|TRBV29-1|TRBJ1-2|many
CSVGGLLDYGYTF
TGCAGCGTTGGTGGTTTATTGGACTATGGCTACACCTTC
>.|TRBV6-6|TRBJ1-4|.
CASTTTDRADRKLFF
TGTGCCAGCACCACAACCGACCGGGCGGATAGAAAACTGTTTTTT
>.|TRBV7-6|TRBJ2-1|.
CASICNEQFF
TGTGCCAGCATCTGCAATGAGCAGTTCTTC
>.|TRBV5-1|TRBJ2-1|few
CASSQRLTNEQFF
TGCGCCAGCAGCCAACGACTAACCAATGAGCAGTTCTTC
>TRBD1|TRBV7-3|TRBJ2-2|.
CASSVRDRGSGELFF
TGTGCCAGCAGCGTACGAGACAGGGGATCCGGGGAGCTGTTTTTT
>.|TRBV29-1|TRBJ1-4|many
CSAGVSNEKLFF
TGCAGCGCTGGGGTATCTAATGAAAAACTGTTTTTT
>.|TRBV5-1|TRBJ1-1|.
CASATDGLGAEAFF
TGCGCCAGCGCTACGGACGGCCTCGGCGCTGAAGCTTTCTTT
>.|TRBV6-5|TRBJ1-5|.
CASSRILSYEHF
TGTGCCAGCAGCCGTATACTCAGCTACGAGCATTTT
>TRBD1|TRBV12-3/TRBV12-4|TRBJ1-2|few
CASSPAGQTYGYTF
TGTGCCAGCAGTCCAGCGGGACAGACCTATGGCTACACCTTC
>.|TRBV29-1|TRBJ1-1|.
CSVHNTEAFF
TGCAGCGTCCATAACACTGAAGCTTTCTTT
>.|TRBV4-1|TRBJ1-1|few
CASSHISGEAFF
TGCGCCAGCAGCCACATCAGTGGTGAAGCTTTCTTT
>.|TRBV6-5|TRBJ1-6|.
CASSYQTALNSPLHF
TGTGCCAGCAGTTACCAGACAGCCCTGAATTCACCCCTCCACTTT
>.|TRBV10-3|TRBJ2-1|.
CAISGGTRNNEQFF
TGTGCCATCAGTGGAGGGACGCGTAACAATGAGCAGTTCTTC
>.|TRBV6-5|TRBJ2-3|many
CASSYSRGSTDTQYF
TGTGCCAGCAGTTACTCCCGGGGGAGCACAGATACGCAGTATTTT
>TRBD1|TRBV9|TRBJ1-2|.
CASSVGTGEPNYGYTF
TGTGCCAGCAGCGTCGGGACAGGAGAACCTAACTATGGCTACACCTTC
>TRBD1|TRBV6-6|TRBJ1-4|.
CASSYRLRGLDEKLFF
TGTGCCAGCAGTTACAGGCTCAGGGGGCTAGATGAAAAACTGTTTTTT
>.|TRBV29-1|TRBJ1-2|few
CSTSSGPTNLGYTF
TGCAGCACTTCCTCAGGGCCAACCAATCTTGGCTACACCTTC
>TRBD1|TRBV12-3/TRBV12-4|TRBJ1-6|.
CASSFWETGIGSPLHF
TGTGCCAGCAGTTTTTGGGAGACAGGGATTGGTTCACCCCTCCACTTT
>.|TRBV5-6|TRBJ1-2|few
CASSFRDTRSSGYTF
TGTGCCAGCAGCTTCCGGGACACCCGATCGTCTGGCTACACCTTC
>.|TRBV10-3|TRBJ1-5|.
CAISESMGGSNQPQHF
TGTGCCATCAGTGAGTCGATGGGGGGGAGCAATCAGCCCCAGCATTTT
>.|TRBV7-9|TRBJ1-2|.
CASGHGVNYGYTF
TGTGCCAGCGGCCACGGGGTTAACTATGGCTACACCTTC
>.|TRBV7-2|TRBJ2-7|few
CASTYYPSSYEQYF
TGTGCCAGCACCTACTATCCCAGCTCCTACGAGCAGTACTTC
>TRBD1|TRBV6-5|TRBJ1-2|few
CASRTTRDSYGYTF
TGTGCCAGCAGAACTACCCGGGACAGTTACGGCTACACCTTC
>.|TRBV11-2|TRBJ2-1|.
CASTPWGGSNEQFF
TGTGCCAGCACCCCCTGGGGGGGCTCCAATGAGCAGTTCTTC